One T cell receptor beta chain is described in this entry. This entry belongs to a study of cytomegalovirus exposure and HLA in healthy donors. Assay used: immunoSEQ multiplex PCR; TCRdb lists only in-frame clones, some missing. The profile shows 100,000 to 150,000 clones, about 90% of them singletons. Trimming took 8 bases from V and 7 from J, leaving 20 bases between them. Germline assignment: CDR1 LNHDA and CDR2 SQIVND (reference sequence). The CDR3 spans 14 residues. The genes are TRBV19 and TRBJ1-2; perhaps TRBD1 as D (6 bases). Sequencing input: PBMCs. The source is a man aged 25-40 years in good health and CMV-seronegative. The CDR3 spells CASYGMGLRGGYTF. Here the CDR3 DNA reads TGTGCCAGTTACGGAATGGGGCTCAGGGGTGGCTACACCTTC.